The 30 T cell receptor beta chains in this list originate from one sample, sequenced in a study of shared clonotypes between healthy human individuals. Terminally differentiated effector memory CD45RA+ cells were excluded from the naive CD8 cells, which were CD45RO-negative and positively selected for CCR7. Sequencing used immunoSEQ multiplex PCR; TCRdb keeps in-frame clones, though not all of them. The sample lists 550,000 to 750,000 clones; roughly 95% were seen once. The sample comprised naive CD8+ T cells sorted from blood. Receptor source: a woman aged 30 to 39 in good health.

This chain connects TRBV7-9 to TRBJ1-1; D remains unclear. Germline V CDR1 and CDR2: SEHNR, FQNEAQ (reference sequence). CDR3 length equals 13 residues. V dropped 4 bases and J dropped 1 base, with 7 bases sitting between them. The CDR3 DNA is TGTGCCAGCAGCTGGGCCTCGAACACTGAAGCTTTCTTT. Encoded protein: CASSWASNTEAFF.

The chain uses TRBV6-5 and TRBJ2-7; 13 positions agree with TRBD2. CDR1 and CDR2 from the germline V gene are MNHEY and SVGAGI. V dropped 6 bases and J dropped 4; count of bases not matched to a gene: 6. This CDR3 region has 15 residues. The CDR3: CASSPLAGGGYEQYF. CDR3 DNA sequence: TGTGCCAGCAGCCCACTAGCGGGAGGGGGGTACGAGCAGTACTTC.

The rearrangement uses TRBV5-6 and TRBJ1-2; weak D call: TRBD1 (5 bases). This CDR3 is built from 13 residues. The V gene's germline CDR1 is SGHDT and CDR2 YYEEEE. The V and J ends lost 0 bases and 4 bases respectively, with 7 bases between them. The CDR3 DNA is TGTGCCAGCAGCTTGGGCGGGGGCTATGGCTACACCTTC. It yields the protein CASSLGGGYGYTF.

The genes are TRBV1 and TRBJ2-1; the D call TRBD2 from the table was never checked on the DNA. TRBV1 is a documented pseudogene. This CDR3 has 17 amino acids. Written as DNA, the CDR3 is TGCACCAGCAGCCAAGACCAGCGGGAGGGAGGTTACAATGAGCAGTTCTTC. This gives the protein CTSSQDQREGGYNEQFF.

CDR3 residues: CASRQTGGPPEAFF. The CDR3 region has the DNA TGTGCCAGCAGACAGACAGGGGGGCCCCCTGAAGCTTTCTTT. The genes are TRBV5-6 and TRBJ1-1, with 9 bases aligning to TRBD1. The V gene's germline CDR1 is SGHDT and CDR2 YYEEEE. V trimming: 5 bases; J trimming: 6 bases; junction bases outside the gene matches: 8. The CDR3 has 14 amino acids.

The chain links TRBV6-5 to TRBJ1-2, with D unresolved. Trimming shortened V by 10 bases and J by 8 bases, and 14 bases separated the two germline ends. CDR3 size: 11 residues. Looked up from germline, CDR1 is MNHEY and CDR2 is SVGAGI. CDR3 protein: CATQSEGGYTF. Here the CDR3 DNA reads TGTGCCACACAAAGCGAAGGCGGCTACACCTTC.

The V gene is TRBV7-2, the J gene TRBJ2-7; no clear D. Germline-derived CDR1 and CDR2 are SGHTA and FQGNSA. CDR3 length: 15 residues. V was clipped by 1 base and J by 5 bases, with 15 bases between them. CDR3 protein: CASSLVMAGSDEQYF. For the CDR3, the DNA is TGTGCCAGCAGCTTAGTGATGGCAGGTTCCGACGAGCAGTACTTC.

This chain's CDR3 is CASSLMGRSSNEKLFF. The CDR3 DNA reads TGTGCCAGCAGCCTAATGGGACGGTCCTCTAATGAAAAACTGTTTTTT. The rearrangement links TRBV13 to TRBJ1-4; TRBD1 is a possible D gene (5 bases). CDR3 length: 16 residues. Germline V gene data show CDR1 as PRHDT and CDR2 as FYEKMQ (reference sequence). Deletions cut 5 bases from V and 3 bases from J, with 16 bases between.

The CDR3 bases are TGTGCCAGCACTCCGGGACAGGGCAATCAGCCCCAGCATTTT. Amino acids: CASTPGQGNQPQHF. This sequence joins TRBV2 and TRBJ1-5; 8 nucleotides line up with TRBD1. V shed 7 bases and J 2 bases; nucleotides not matched to a gene: 4. Germline V gene data show CDR1 as SNHLY and CDR2 as FYNNEI. This CDR3 is 14 amino acids long.

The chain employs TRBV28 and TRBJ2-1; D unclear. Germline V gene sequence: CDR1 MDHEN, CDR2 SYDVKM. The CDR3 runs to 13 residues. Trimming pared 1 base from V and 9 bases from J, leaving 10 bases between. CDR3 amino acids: CASSLSPKGEQFF. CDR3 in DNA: TGTGCCAGCAGTTTATCCCCGAAGGGTGAGCAGTTCTTC.

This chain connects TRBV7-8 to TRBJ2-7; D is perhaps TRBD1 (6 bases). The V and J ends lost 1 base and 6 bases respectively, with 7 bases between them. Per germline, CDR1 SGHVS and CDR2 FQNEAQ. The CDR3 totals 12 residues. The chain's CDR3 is CASSLDRAEQYF. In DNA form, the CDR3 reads TGTGCCAGCAGCTTAGACAGGGCCGAGCAGTACTTC.

The CDR3: CASSASGGLPNTEAFF. The CDR3 coding sequence is TGTGCCAGCAGCGCGTCAGGGGGCTTACCGAACACTGAAGCTTTCTTT. The rearrangement uses TRBV9 and TRBJ1-1, with 8 positions matching TRBD1. V lost 3 bases and J lost 1; bases outside the gene matches: 8. This CDR3 spans 16 amino acids. CDR1 and CDR2 (germline): SGDLS, YYNGEE.

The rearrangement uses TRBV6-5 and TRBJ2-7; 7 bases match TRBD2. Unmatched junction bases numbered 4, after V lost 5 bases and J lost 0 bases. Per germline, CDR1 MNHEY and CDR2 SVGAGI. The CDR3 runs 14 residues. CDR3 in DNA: TGTGCCAGCAGTCCTAGCGGAAGCTCCTACGAGCAGTACTTC. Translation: CASSPSGSSYEQYF.

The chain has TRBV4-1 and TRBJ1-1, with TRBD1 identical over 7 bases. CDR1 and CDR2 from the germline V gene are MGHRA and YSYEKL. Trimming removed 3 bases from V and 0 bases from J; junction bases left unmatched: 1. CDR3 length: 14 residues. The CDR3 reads CASSHTGVNTEAFF. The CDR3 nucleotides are TGCGCCAGCAGCCACACAGGGGTGAACACTGAAGCTTTCTTT.

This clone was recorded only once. CDR3 bases: TGTGCCAGCAGCTCCCGAGGTTACACTGAAGCTTTCTTT. Protein sequence: CASSSRGYTEAFF. The V gene is TRBV7-9, the J gene TRBJ1-1, with D uncertain. This CDR3 spans 13 amino acids. Germline V gene sequence: CDR1 SEHNR, CDR2 FQNEAQ (reference sequence). Trimming took off 4 bases at V and 3 bases at J, with 9 bases between the two ends.

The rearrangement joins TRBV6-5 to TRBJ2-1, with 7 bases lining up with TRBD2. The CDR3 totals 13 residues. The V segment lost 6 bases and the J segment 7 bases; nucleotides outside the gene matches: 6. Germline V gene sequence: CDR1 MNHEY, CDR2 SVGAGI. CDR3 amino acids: CASSNLGGNEQFF. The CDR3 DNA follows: TGTGCCAGCAGCAATTTGGGGGGGAATGAGCAGTTCTTC.

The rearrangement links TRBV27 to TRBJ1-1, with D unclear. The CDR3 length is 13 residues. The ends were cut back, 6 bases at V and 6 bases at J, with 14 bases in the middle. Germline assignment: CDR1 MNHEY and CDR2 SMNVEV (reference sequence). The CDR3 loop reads CASRTGRVAEAFF. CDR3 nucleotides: TGTGCCAGCAGGACCGGGAGGGTGGCTGAAGCTTTCTTT.

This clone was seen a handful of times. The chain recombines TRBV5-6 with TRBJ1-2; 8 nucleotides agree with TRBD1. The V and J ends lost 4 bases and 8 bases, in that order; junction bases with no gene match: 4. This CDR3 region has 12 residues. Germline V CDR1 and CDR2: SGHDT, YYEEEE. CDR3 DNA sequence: TGTGCCAGCAGCGCGACAGGGGAGGGCTACACCTTC. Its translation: CASSATGEGYTF.

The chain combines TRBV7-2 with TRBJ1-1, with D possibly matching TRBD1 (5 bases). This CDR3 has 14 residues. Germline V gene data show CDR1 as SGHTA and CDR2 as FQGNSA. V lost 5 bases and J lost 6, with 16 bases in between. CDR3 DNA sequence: TGTGCCAGCAGCCTAGGGGCAGGGATCCCTGAAGCTTTCTTT. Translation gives CASSLGAGIPEAFF.

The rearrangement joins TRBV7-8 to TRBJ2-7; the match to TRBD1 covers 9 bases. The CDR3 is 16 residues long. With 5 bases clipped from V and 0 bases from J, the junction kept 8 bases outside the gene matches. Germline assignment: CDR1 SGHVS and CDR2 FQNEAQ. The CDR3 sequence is CASSGNRGPSSYEQYF. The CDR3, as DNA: TGTGCCAGCAGCGGCAACAGGGGGCCGAGCTCCTACGAGCAGTACTTC.

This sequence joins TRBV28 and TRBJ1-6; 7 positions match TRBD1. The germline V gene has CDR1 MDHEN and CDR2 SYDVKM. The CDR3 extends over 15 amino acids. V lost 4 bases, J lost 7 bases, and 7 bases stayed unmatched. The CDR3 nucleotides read TGTGCCAGCAGTTCGCGACAGGGTGCGAATTCACCCCTCCACTTT. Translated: CASSSRQGANSPLHF.

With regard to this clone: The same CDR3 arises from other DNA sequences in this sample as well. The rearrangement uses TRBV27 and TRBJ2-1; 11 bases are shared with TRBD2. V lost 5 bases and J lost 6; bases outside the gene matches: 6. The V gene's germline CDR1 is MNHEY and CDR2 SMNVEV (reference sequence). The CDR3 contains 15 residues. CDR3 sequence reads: CASSPGTSGSNEQFF. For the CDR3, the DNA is TGTGCCAGCAGTCCCGGGACTAGCGGTTCCAATGAGCAGTTCTTC.

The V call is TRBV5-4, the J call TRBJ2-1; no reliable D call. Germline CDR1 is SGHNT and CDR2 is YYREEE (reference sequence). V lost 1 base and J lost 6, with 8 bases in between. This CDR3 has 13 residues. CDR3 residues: CASSLPKPNEQFF. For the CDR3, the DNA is TGTGCCAGCAGCTTGCCTAAACCCAATGAGCAGTTCTTC.

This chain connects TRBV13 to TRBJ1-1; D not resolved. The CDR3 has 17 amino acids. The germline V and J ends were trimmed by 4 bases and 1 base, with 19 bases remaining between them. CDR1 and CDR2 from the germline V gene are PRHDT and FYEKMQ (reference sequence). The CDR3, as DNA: TGTGCCAGCAGCTCAGGTTATGGCCGGGGATCGAACACTGAAGCTTTCTTT. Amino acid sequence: CASSSGYGRGSNTEAFF.

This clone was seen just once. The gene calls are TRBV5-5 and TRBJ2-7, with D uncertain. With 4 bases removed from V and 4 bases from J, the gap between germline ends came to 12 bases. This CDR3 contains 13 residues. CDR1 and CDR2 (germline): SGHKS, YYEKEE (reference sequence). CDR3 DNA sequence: TGTGCCAGCAGCCCAGACCTGGTGTACGAGCAGTACTTC. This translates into CASSPDLVYEQYF.

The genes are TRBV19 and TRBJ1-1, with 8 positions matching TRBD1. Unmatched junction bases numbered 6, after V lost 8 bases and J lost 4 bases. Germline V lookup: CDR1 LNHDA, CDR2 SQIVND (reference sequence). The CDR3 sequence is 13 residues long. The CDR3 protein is CASRYGTGTEAFF. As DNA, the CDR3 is TGTGCCAGTCGCTACGGGACAGGCACTGAAGCTTTCTTT.

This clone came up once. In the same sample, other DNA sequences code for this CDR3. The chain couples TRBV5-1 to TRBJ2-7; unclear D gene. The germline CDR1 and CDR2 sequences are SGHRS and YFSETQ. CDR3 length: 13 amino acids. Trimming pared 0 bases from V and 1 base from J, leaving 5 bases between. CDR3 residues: CASSLAGSYEQYF. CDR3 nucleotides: TGCGCCAGCAGCTTGGCCGGTTCCTACGAGCAGTACTTC.

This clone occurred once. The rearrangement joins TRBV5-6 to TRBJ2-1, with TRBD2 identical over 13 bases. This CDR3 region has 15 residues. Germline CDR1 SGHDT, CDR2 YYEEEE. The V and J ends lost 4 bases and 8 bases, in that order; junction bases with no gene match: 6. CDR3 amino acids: CASSTGTSGIYEQFF. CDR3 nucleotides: TGTGCCAGCAGCACCGGGACTAGCGGGATCTATGAGCAGTTCTTC.

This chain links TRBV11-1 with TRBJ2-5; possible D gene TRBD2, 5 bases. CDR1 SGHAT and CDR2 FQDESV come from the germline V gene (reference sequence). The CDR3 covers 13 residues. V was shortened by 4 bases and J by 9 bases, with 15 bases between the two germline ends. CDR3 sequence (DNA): TGTGCCAGCAGCTCCGGACTGACCGTGGCCCAGTACTTC. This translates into CASSSGLTVAQYF.

CDR3 protein: CASSFRETGLAGSLAKNIQYF. CDR3 DNA sequence: TGCGCCAGCAGCTTTCGAGAGACGGGACTAGCGGGTTCACTAGCCAAAAACATTCAGTACTTC. This chain links TRBV4-1 with TRBJ2-4; the match to TRBD2 covers 12 bases. Germline V gene data show CDR1 as MGHRA and CDR2 as YSYEKL. The CDR3 has 21 residues. V trimming: 5 bases; J trimming: 0 bases; junction bases outside the gene matches: 17.